This is a list of T cell receptor beta chains from one sample in a study of regulatory T cells in long-lasting Graves disease. MiXCR, run by TCRdb on the multiplex PCR reads, gives a single entry per CDR3 protein. The sample carries some 450,000 distinct CDR3 sequences, 23% recorded once. Source: peripheral blood mononuclear cells (PBMCs), taken when the disease was refractory, from a patient treated with antithyroid drugs. Source of these receptors: a female donor with Graves disease. Both conserved end residues are part of each CDR3. A D gene is named only where the DNA matches it firmly. Size is omitted from some rows. Given values are once, few, many or a class for expanded clones.

v_gene,abundance,j_gene,d_gene,CDR3aa,CDR3nt
TRBV3-1,many,TRBJ1-4,-,CASSPAGAELFF,TGTGCCAGCAGCCCGGCCGGGGCGGAACTGTTTTTT
TRBV7-3,many,TRBJ1-2,-,CASSLHALDGYTF,TGTGCCAGCAGCTTACACGCTTTGGATGGCTACACCTTC
TRBV7-2,-,TRBJ2-7,TRBD2,CTSSPPGGGYEQYF,TGTACCAGCAGCCCCCCTGGGGGGGGCTACGAGCAGTACTTC
TRBV7-2,many,TRBJ1-5,TRBD1,CASSLGQNQPQHF,TGTGCCAGCAGCTTGGGACAGAATCAGCCCCAGCATTTT
TRBV4-1,-,TRBJ1-4,-,CASSPLANEKLFF,TGCGCCAGCAGCCCCCTCGCTAATGAAAAACTGTTTTTT
TRBV29-1,-,TRBJ2-5,TRBD2,CSVIGLAGETQYF,TGCAGCGTTATCGGACTAGCGGGAGAGACCCAGTACTTC
TRBV2,many,TRBJ2-5,TRBD2,CASRDEPGLGETQYF,TGTGCCAGCAGAGATGAACCGGGACTAGGAGAGACCCAGTACTTC
TRBV7-2,many,TRBJ1-5,-,CASSLEGGANRQPQHF,TGTGCCAGCAGCTTAGAAGGGGGGGCGAATCGACAGCCCCAGCATTTT
TRBV2,many,TRBJ1-6,-,CASSERQGFGSPLHF,TGTGCCAGCAGTGAACGGCAGGGTTTCGGTTCACCCCTCCACTTT
TRBV20-1,few,TRBJ2-7,-,CSARKWVGSYEQYF,TGCAGTGCTAGAAAGTGGGTCGGATCCTACGAGCAGTACTTC
TRBV20-1,once,TRBJ2-1,TRBD2,CSARDLGLAANEQFF,TGCAGTGCTAGAGATTTAGGACTAGCAGCCAATGAGCAGTTCTTC
TRBV2,many,TRBJ2-4,TRBD1,CASIGQGIAKNIQYF,TGTGCCAGCATCGGACAGGGCATAGCCAAAAACATTCAGTACTTC
TRBV29-1,-,TRBJ2-2,-,CSVGIENTGELFF,TGCAGCGTCGGAATCGAGAACACCGGGGAGCTGTTTTTT
TRBV24-1,many,TRBJ1-2,-,CATSDLWGADGYTF,TGTGCCACCAGTGATTTATGGGGGGCGGATGGCTACACCTTC
TRBV28,-,TRBJ1-1,TRBD1,CASSSWDRENTEAFF,TGTGCCAGCAGTTCCTGGGACAGAGAGAACACTGAAGCTTTCTTT
TRBV29-1,few,TRBJ2-7,-,CSVEDGEAGGQYF,TGCAGCGTTGAAGATGGGGAGGCAGGCGGGCAGTACTTC
TRBV7-2,few,TRBJ1-3,TRBD1,CASSSMGQRNTIYF,TGTGCCAGCAGCTCAATGGGACAGCGAAACACCATATATTTT
TRBV28,many,TRBJ2-7,-,CASSPSGRMLGYEQYF,TGTGCCAGCAGTCCCTCGGGACGGATGTTGGGTTACGAGCAGTACTTC
TRBV20-1,few,TRBJ2-7,TRBD2,CSAISGSYNYEQYF,TGCAGTGCCATAAGCGGGAGCTATAACTACGAGCAGTACTTC
TRBV6-2/TRBV6-3,few,TRBJ2-1,-,CASSYRGAGVRDEQFF,TGTGCCAGCAGTTACCGGGGGGCAGGGGTCCGCGATGAGCAGTTCTTC
TRBV6-1,once,TRBJ1-3,TRBD1,CASSIGQGAGNTIYF,TGTGCCAGCAGCATTGGACAGGGAGCTGGAAACACCATATATTTT
TRBV9,few,TRBJ1-1,-,CASSIRGTNTEAFF,TGTGCCAGCAGCATAAGGGGGACGAACACTGAAGCTTTCTTT
TRBV5-4,few,TRBJ1-3,-,CASSLEPASGNTIYF,TGTGCCAGCAGTTTGGAGCCGGCCTCTGGAAACACCATATATTTT
TRBV10-3,-,TRBJ2-7,-,CAMTTRGGEQYF,TGTGCCATGACCACCAGAGGGGGCGAGCAGTACTTC
TRBV3-1,many,TRBJ2-5,-,CASRPRFAETQYF,TGTGCCAGCAGACCCAGGTTTGCGGAGACCCAGTACTTC
TRBV18,-,TRBJ2-7,-,CASSPQQGEQYF,TGTGCCAGCTCACCCCAACAGGGCGAGCAGTACTTC
TRBV7-2,many,TRBJ2-7,TRBD2,CASSSSRLAVPYEQYF,TGTGCCAGCAGCTCTTCTCGACTAGCGGTCCCCTACGAGCAGTACTTC
TRBV28,-,TRBJ1-3,-,CASSSAGASSGNTIYF,TGTGCCAGCAGTTCCGCAGGGGCTTCCTCTGGAAACACCATATATTTT
TRBV2,-,TRBJ1-3,-,CASKPRVSGNTIYF,TGTGCCAGCAAACCGAGGGTGTCTGGAAACACCATATATTTT
TRBV2,many,TRBJ2-7,-,CASTGGRSSYEQYF,TGTGCCAGCACGGGCGGAAGGTCCTCCTACGAGCAGTACTTC
TRBV19,-,TRBJ1-2,-,CATRGQTYDGYTF,TGTGCCACCAGGGGACAAACCTATGATGGCTACACCTTC
TRBV2,many,TRBJ1-2,-,CASEVTNYGYTF,TGTGCCAGCGAAGTCACTAACTATGGCTACACCTTC
TRBV7-9,-,TRBJ1-4,-,CASSSSYWRDEKLFF,TGTGCCAGCAGCTCCTCTTATTGGCGTGATGAAAAACTGTTTTTT
TRBV7-2,-,TRBJ1-6,-,CASSLAAVPISPLHF,TGTGCCAGCAGCTTAGCGGCTGTTCCGATTTCACCCCTCCACTTT
TRBV5-1,once,TRBJ2-7,TRBD2,CASSYTTSDYEQYF,TGCGCCAGCTCCTACACGACTAGCGACTACGAGCAGTACTTC
TRBV12-3/TRBV12-4,many,TRBJ2-7,TRBD2,CASSLALGPTQGGSETYEQYF,TGTGCCAGCAGTTTAGCGCTCGGACCGACTCAGGGCGGGAGTGAAACCTACGAGCAGTACTTC
TRBV18,-,TRBJ1-4,-,CASSPEPGSREKLFF,TGTGCCAGCTCACCAGAACCCGGGAGCAGGGAAAAACTGTTTTTT
TRBV11-2,many,TRBJ2-7,TRBD2,CASTNAGTSYEQYF,TGTGCCAGCACCAATGCCGGGACTAGCTACGAGCAGTACTTC
TRBV20-1,few,TRBJ2-7,-,CSAQRPGGLNYEQYF,TGCAGTGCACAGCGCCCCGGAGGCCTCAACTACGAGCAGTACTTC
TRBV7-2,-,TRBJ2-7,-,CASSLPRGRNEQYF,TGTGCCAGCAGCTTACCCCGGGGCAGGAACGAGCAGTACTTC